A single sample gave rise to the 13 T cell receptor beta chains below, sequenced in a study of identical twins. TCRdb called the 5' RACE reads again in MiXCR, with one record for every CDR3 protein. This sample has hundreds of thousands of distinct CDR3 sequences, with 20% to 25% found just once. These data were also reused for a study on T cells expressing NK-cell markers.

The source material was PBMCs. The receptors were sampled from a woman younger than 35 in good health.

This clonotype was picked up a small number of times. V gene TRBV12-3 or TRBV12-4 combines with J gene TRBJ2-3; 12 bases match TRBD2. The V and J ends lost 6 bases and 3 bases, in that order; junction bases with no gene match: 7. CDR3 length equals 16 residues. The DNA for the CDR3 is TGTGCCAGCAGCTCCCGACTAGCGGGAGCGACAGATACGCAGTATTTT. This sequence encodes CASSSRLAGATDTQYF.

This clonotype has more than one count but fewer than ten. The gene calls are TRBV12-3 or TRBV12-4 and TRBJ1-4, with 9 bases fitting TRBD1. The CDR3 sequence is 14 residues long. Unmatched junction bases numbered 6, after V lost 5 bases and J lost 8 bases. CDR3 coding DNA: TGTGCCAGCAGTCAGGACAGGGGTGGCGAAAAACTGTTTTTT. Translation: CASSQDRGGEKLFF.

This clonotype showed up many times. V usage is TRBV6-2 or TRBV6-3 and J usage is TRBJ2-1; 8 positions agree with TRBD2. J lost 6 bases, V lost 5 bases, and 3 bases had no gene match. The CDR3 runs 13 residues. Germline V lookup: CDR1 MNHEY, CDR2 SVGEGT. The CDR3 loop is CASSKSGSNEQFF. For the CDR3, the DNA is TGTGCCAGCAGTAAGAGCGGGAGCAATGAGCAGTTCTTC.

Notes on this clonotype: A read error may explain this, as a much larger clone is one base away. The J gene is TRBJ1-2, the V gene TRBV6-5, with D possibly matching TRBD1 (5 bases). CDR3 length equals 13 residues. The V gene lost 2 bases and the J gene lost 2 bases, with 6 bases spanning the gap. CDR1 is MNHEY, CDR2 SVGAGI, per germline. CDR3 DNA sequence: TGTGCCAGCAGTTACGCAGGGAACTATGGCTACACCTTC. Translated, it gives CASSYAGNYGYTF.

This clonotype was picked up a small number of times. The chain couples TRBV5-1 to TRBJ2-3, with TRBD2 identical over 13 bases. Per germline, CDR1 SGHRS and CDR2 YFSETQ. The CDR3 totals 16 residues. Trimming at V came to 5 bases and at J to 1 base, leaving 4 bases not matched to a gene. CDR3: CASSSGTSGGTDTQYF. Written as DNA, the CDR3 is TGCGCCAGCAGTTCCGGGACTAGCGGGGGCACAGATACGCAGTATTTT.

In this sample, this clonotype turned up many times. The CDR3 is CASSVGDEQFF. DNA for the CDR3: TGTGCCAGCAGTGTCGGGGATGAGCAGTTCTTC. V gene TRBV9 combines with J gene TRBJ2-1, with D tentatively TRBD2 (5 bases). V gave up 5 bases and J gave up 8 bases, with 8 bases separating them. The CDR3 length is 11 residues. Germline-derived CDR1 and CDR2 are SGDLS and YYNGEE.

This clonotype was observed a few times. This sequence joins TRBV20-1 and TRBJ2-3; 8 bases agree with TRBD2. This CDR3 has 15 amino acids. CDR1 and CDR2 (germline): DFQATT, SNEGSKA (reference sequence). V gave up 6 bases and J gave up 3 bases; unmatched junction bases: 11. The chain's CDR3 is CSALTGTRSTDTQYF. Here the CDR3 DNA reads TGCAGTGCCCTTACCGGGACTAGGTCAACAGATACGCAGTATTTT.

The rearrangement links TRBV7-3 to TRBJ1-1; no clear D gene. The CDR3 covers 13 residues. With 5 bases removed from V and 3 bases from J, the gap between germline ends came to 10 bases. Looked up from germline, CDR1 is SGHTA and CDR2 is FQGTGA. CDR3 in DNA: TGTGCCAGCAGCCTGGACGACCACACTGAAGCTTTCTTT. It translates to CASSLDDHTEAFF. Drawing the rest from reference TRBV7-3 and TRBJ1-1, the complete variable domain is GAGVSQTPSNKVTEKGKYVELRCDPISGHTALYWYRQSLGQGPEFLIYFQGTGAADDSGLPNDRFFAVRPEGSVSTLKIQRTERGDSAVYLCASSLDDHTEAFFGQGTRLTVV.

V is TRBV7-7 and J is TRBJ2-3; 11 bases are shared with TRBD2. J gave up 3 bases and V 5 bases, and 4 bases lay outside the gene matches. The germline gives CDR1 SSHAT, CDR2 FNYEAQ (reference sequence). CDR3 size: 15 residues. CDR3 in amino acids: CASSSTSGGTDTQYF. CDR3 nucleotides: TGTGCCAGCAGCAGTACTAGCGGGGGAACAGATACGCAGTATTTT.

This clonotype was counted a few times. This chain uses TRBV5-5 with TRBJ2-5; D might be TRBD1 or TRBD2, each matching 6 bases. The CDR3 extends over 15 amino acids. CDR1 and CDR2 (germline): SGHKS, YYEKEE (reference sequence). V lost 4 bases to trimming and J lost 2 bases, with 15 bases between them. The CDR3 DNA reads TGTGCCAGCAGCCCGGTGGGGGCGGGGCAAGAGACCCAGTACTTC. The encoded protein is CASSPVGAGQETQYF.

This clonotype was recorded many times. The V gene is TRBV29-1, the J gene TRBJ2-3; no reliable D call. V lost 3 bases to trimming and J lost 2 bases, with 12 bases between them. The germline gives CDR1 SQVTM, CDR2 ANQGSEA. This CDR3 spans 14 amino acids. CDR3 coding DNA: TGCAGCGTTGACTATGGTCTTCACACAGATACGCAGTATTTT. It yields the protein CSVDYGLHTDTQYF.

This clonotype was counted between two and nine times. This sequence joins TRBV7-8 and TRBJ2-1; D is ambiguous. This CDR3 is 11 amino acids long. V gave up 5 bases and J gave up 6 bases, with 5 bases separating them. CDR1 SGHVS and CDR2 FQNEAQ come from the germline V gene. The DNA for the CDR3 is TGTGCCAGCAGCGTAATCAATGAGCAGTTCTTC. This gives the protein CASSVINEQFF.

This chain joins TRBV20-1 and TRBJ2-3; no clear D. Deletions cut 1 base from V and 5 bases from J, with 10 bases between. Germline CDR1 DFQATT, CDR2 SNEGSKA (reference sequence). The CDR3 loop spans 13 amino acids. The CDR3 protein is CSARAPQRDTQYF. CDR3 DNA sequence: TGCAGTGCTAGAGCCCCCCAGAGAGATACGCAGTATTTT.